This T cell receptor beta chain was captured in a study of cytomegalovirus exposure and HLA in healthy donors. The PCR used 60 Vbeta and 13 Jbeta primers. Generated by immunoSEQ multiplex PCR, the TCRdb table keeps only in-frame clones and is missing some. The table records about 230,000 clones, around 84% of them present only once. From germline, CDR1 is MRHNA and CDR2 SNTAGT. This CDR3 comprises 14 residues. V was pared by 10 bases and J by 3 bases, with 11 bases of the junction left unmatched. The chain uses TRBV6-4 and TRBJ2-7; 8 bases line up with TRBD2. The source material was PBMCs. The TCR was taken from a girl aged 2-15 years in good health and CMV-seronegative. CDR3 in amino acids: CATVPGTRYYEQYF. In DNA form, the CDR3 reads TGTGCCACCGTTCCCGGGACTAGGTACTACGAGCAGTACTTC.